Sequencing of this T cell receptor beta chain was carried out in a study of blood T cell repertoires in COVID-19. Study-wide background: The samples span acute and convalescent COVID-19 from the United States, Italy and Spain. PBMCs, B-cell-depleted T cells, or T cells provided the cDNA or gDNA that made up the material.

Produced via immunoSEQ multiplex PCR; TCRdb's table is partial and in-frame only. The sample has under 250,000 clones; over 80% are singletons. Trimming cost V 0 bases and J 3 bases, with 6 bases left between them. CDR1 is SGHTA and CDR2 is FQGNSA in the germline V gene. The CDR3 consists of 13 residues. Sequencing was carried out using peripheral blood. The clonotype comes from a man younger than 40 who had recovered from COVID-19. The chain is built from TRBV7-2 and TRBJ2-7; TRBD1 might be the D (5 bases). The CDR3, as DNA: TGTGCCAGCAGCTTAGCACAGGTCTACGAGCAGTACTTC. As protein: CASSLAQVYEQYF.